Following are 7 T cell receptor beta chains from one sample sequenced in a study of blood T cell repertoires in COVID-19. Assay used: immunoSEQ multiplex PCR; TCRdb lists only in-frame clones, some missing. The sample lists approximately 110,000 clones; approximately 80% were seen once. Input material: peripheral blood. Receptors originate from a man at least 80 years old with acute or convalescent COVID-19.

This clone was seen more than once but under ten times. The J gene is TRBJ2-2, the V gene TRBV5-1; 10 bases line up with TRBD2. With 0 bases clipped from V and 1 base from J, the junction kept 3 bases outside the gene matches. The CDR3 runs 17 residues. CDR1 is SGHRS, CDR2 YFSETQ, per germline. The CDR3 sequence: CASSLAIAGGNTGELFF. The CDR3 DNA reads TGCGCCAGCAGCTTGGCCATAGCGGGAGGGAACACCGGGGAGCTGTTTTTT.

The chain combines TRBV19 with TRBJ1-6; 9 bases line up with TRBD1. This CDR3 is built from 14 residues. The junction had 4 bases not matched to a gene; V was cut back by 10 bases and J by 3 bases. The germline V gene has CDR1 LNHDA and CDR2 SQIVND (reference sequence). CDR3 sequence reads: CATTTGGYNSPLHF. As DNA, the CDR3 is TGTGCCACCACGACAGGGGGCTATAATTCACCCCTCCACTTT.

This sequence joins TRBV5-4 and TRBJ2-5; TRBD1 aligns across 8 bases. CDR1 and CDR2 (germline): SGHNT, YYREEE (reference sequence). This CDR3 spans 14 amino acids. With V trimmed by 2 bases and J by 6 bases, 6 bases remained unmatched. CDR3 in amino acids: CASSLDRGPKTQYF. As DNA, the CDR3 is TGTGCCAGCAGCTTAGACAGGGGTCCCAAGACCCAGTACTTC.

The J gene is TRBJ1-6, the V gene TRBV6-5, with 9 bases lining up with TRBD1. The CDR3 extends over 15 amino acids. V lost 4 bases to trimming and J lost 9 bases; unmatched junction nucleotides: 7. The germline V gene encodes CDR1 MNHEY and CDR2 SVGAGI. For the CDR3, the DNA is TGTGCCAGCAGTTTTACCGGGACAGGGTCTTCACCCCTCCACTTT. Its protein product is CASSFTGTGSSPLHF.

The V gene is TRBV4-3, the J gene TRBJ2-3; 12 bases fit TRBD2. The CDR3 is made up of 15 amino acids. Trimming cost V 5 bases and J 1 base; bases outside gene matches: 1. Germline V gene sequence: CDR1 LGHNA, CDR2 YSLEER. The CDR3 here is CASSASGRGTDTQYF. The DNA for the CDR3 is TGCGCCAGCAGCGCTAGCGGGAGGGGCACAGATACGCAGTATTTT.

The rearrangement joins TRBV5-1 to TRBJ1-1; D is unresolved. This CDR3 is built from 14 residues. Germline V gene data show CDR1 as SGHRS and CDR2 as YFSETQ. The V end was cut by 3 bases, the J end by 1 base, with 10 bases between. The CDR3 is CASSSLSTNTEAFF. DNA of the CDR3: TGCGCCAGCAGCTCCCTTTCTACGAACACTGAAGCTTTCTTT. The variable domain in full, with the rest retrieved from reference TRBV5-1 and TRBJ1-1, is KAGVTQTPRYLIKTRGQQVTLSCSPISGHRSVSWYQQTPGQGLQFLFEYFSETQRNKGNFPGRFSGRQFSNSRSEMNVSTLELGDSALYLCASSSLSTNTEAFFGQGTRLTVV.

The CDR3 region is CASRDGTGDGYTF. Here the CDR3 DNA reads TGTGCCAGCAGGGACGGGACAGGGGATGGCTACACCTTC. V gene TRBV6-6 combines with J gene TRBJ1-2, with 10 bases that match TRBD1. From germline, CDR1 is MNHNY and CDR2 SVGAGI (reference sequence). V gave up 6 bases and J gave up 6 bases; unmatched junction bases: 4. The CDR3 is 13 amino acids.